The 12 T cell receptor beta chains below come from one sample, sequenced in a study of regulatory T cells in long-lasting Graves disease. Time point reported: newly diagnosed GD, antithyroid drugs for less than 3 months. Scientists built the TCR library using RNA that was extracted from PBMCs. Arm-PCR with iRepertoire HTBI primers amplified the CDR3 regions for these TCR beta libraries. TCRdb ran MiXCR on the multiplex PCR reads and lists one entry per CDR3 protein. The sample comprises about 430,000 distinct CDR3 sequences, 15% of which are singletons, and roughly 7.7% rests with the top ten. The same sample was also studied in work on T cells in Graves' hyperthyroidism and ophthalmopathy.

This sample comprised peripheral blood mononuclear cells (PBMCs), obtained at new diagnosis, from a patient treated with antithyroid drugs. Receptors originate from a woman in her thirties or forties with Graves disease.

This clonotype was seen many times. V gene TRBV11-1 combines with J gene TRBJ2-1, with D unresolved. The V gene lost 5 bases and the J gene lost 4 bases, with 12 bases spanning the gap. CDR3 length: 14 residues. Germline assignment: CDR1 SGHAT and CDR2 FQDESV (reference sequence). The DNA for the CDR3 is TGTGCCAGCAGCAGAACCACAACGTACAATGAGCAGTTCTTC. Translation: CASSRTTTYNEQFF.

This clonotype was recorded at least ten times. The chain links TRBV3-1 to TRBJ2-2; unclear D gene. V lost 1 base and J 4 bases, leaving 4 bases between the germline ends. Germline V gene lookup returns CDR1 LGHDT and CDR2 YNNKEL (reference sequence). The CDR3 sequence is 13 residues long. The CDR3 region is CASSQVSTGELFF. In nucleotides, the CDR3 is TGTGCCAGCAGCCAAGTCAGCACCGGGGAGCTGTTTTTT.

This clonotype was recorded once. Relative to the germline gene, one junction end is altered; a read error may explain this. V is TRBV29-1 and J is TRBJ2-1, with D tentatively TRBD2 (5 bases). Germline V CDR1 and CDR2: SQVTM, ANQGSEA. This CDR3 has 14 residues. This chain's CDR3 is CSVEGWEPYDEQFF. In DNA, the CDR3 is TGCAGCGTTGAAGGGTGGGAGCCCTACGATGAGCAGTTCTTC.

This clonotype was recorded many times. The rearrangement links TRBV15 to TRBJ2-1; 9 nucleotides agree with TRBD2. Germline V gives CDR1 LNHNV, CDR2 YYDKDF (reference sequence). The CDR3 loop spans 14 amino acids. V trimming: 5 bases; J trimming: 5 bases; junction bases outside the gene matches: 4. The CDR3 DNA reads TGTGCCACCAGCCGACTAGCGGTGGACAATGAGCAGTTCTTC. Protein product: CATSRLAVDNEQFF. Based on the CDR3 plus reference TRBV15 and TRBJ2-1, the full variable domain is DAMVIQNPRYQVTQFGKPVTLSCSQTLNHNVMYWYQQKSSQAPKLLFHYYDKDFNNEADTPDNFQSRRPNTSFCFLDIRSPGLGDTAMYLCATSRLAVDNEQFFGPGTRLTVL.

The chain joins TRBV6-2 or TRBV6-3 to TRBJ2-7; 7 nucleotides agree with TRBD2. The length of the CDR3 is 16 residues. From germline, CDR1 is MNHEY and CDR2 SVGEGT. J was trimmed by 3 bases and V by 4 bases; bases with no gene match: 12. The CDR3: CASSSLVAGGVYEQYF. The CDR3 coding sequence is TGTGCCAGCAGTTCCCTGGTAGCTGGGGGGGTCTACGAGCAGTACTTC.

Many counts were recorded for this clonotype. The genes are TRBV6-1 and TRBJ1-2; maybe TRBD1 (5 bases). The CDR3 spans 13 residues. Trimming took off 5 bases at V and 9 bases at J, with 16 bases between the two ends. Germline CDR1 and CDR2: MNHNS and SASEGT. CDR3 residues: CASSPTGSLSYTF. In DNA form, the CDR3 reads TGTGCCAGCAGTCCAACAGGTTCCTTAAGCTACACCTTC.

This clonotype was seen ten or more times. The chain uses TRBV11-3 and TRBJ1-1; tentative D call: TRBD1 (6 bases). Germline V lookup: CDR1 SGHNT, CDR2 YENEEA. V lost 5 bases and J 1 base, leaving 14 bases between the germline ends. This CDR3 comprises 15 residues. CDR3 sequence: CASSPGGPTNTEAFF. Here the CDR3 DNA reads TGTGCCAGCAGCCCTGGGGGGCCTACGAACACTGAAGCTTTCTTT.

The chain is built from TRBV6-2 or TRBV6-3 and TRBJ2-1; 12 bases line up with TRBD2. The trim removed 3 bases at V and 5 bases at J, leaving 2 bases unmatched. The CDR3 has 15 amino acids. Germline V gene lookup returns CDR1 MNHEY and CDR2 SVGEGT. CDR3: CASSYLAGGNNEQFF. The CDR3 region has the DNA TGTGCCAGCAGTTATCTAGCGGGAGGGAACAATGAGCAGTTCTTC.

At least ten counts were recorded for this clonotype. The genes are TRBV10-3 and TRBJ2-5; 11 positions match TRBD2. There are 16 residues in the CDR3. Germline V gene lookup returns CDR1 ENHRY and CDR2 SYGVKD. V dropped 4 bases and J dropped 6; count of bases not matched to a gene: 10. This CDR3 reads CAISGTSGRAGKTQYF. CDR3 in DNA: TGTGCCATCAGTGGAACTAGCGGGAGAGCAGGAAAGACCCAGTACTTC.

This chain joins TRBV28 and TRBJ2-3; D is undetermined. Germline CDR1 and CDR2: MDHEN and SYDVKM. This CDR3 is built from 12 residues. With 1 base removed from V and 6 bases from J, the gap between germline ends came to 5 bases. The CDR3 loop is CASSLFVDTQYF. The CDR3 region has the DNA TGTGCCAGCAGTTTATTTGTGGATACGCAGTATTTT.

The CDR3 spells CASRTGEGNQPQHF. The CDR3 nucleotides are TGTGCCAGCAGAACAGGTGAGGGCAATCAGCCCCAGCATTTT. The chain uses TRBV6-2 or TRBV6-3 and TRBJ1-5, with a weak D call TRBD1 (5 bases). Germline assignment: CDR1 MNHEY and CDR2 SVGEGT. CDR3 length: 14 amino acids. V was pared by 6 bases and J by 2 bases, with 11 bases between.

The V call is TRBV27, the J call TRBJ2-1, with 9 positions matching TRBD2. This CDR3 comprises 18 residues. In germline, CDR1 is MNHEY, CDR2 SMNVEV (reference sequence). V was clipped by 5 bases and J by 4 bases; unmatched bases: 15. The CDR3 loop reads CASSPYGLAGTIYNEQFF. CDR3 bases: TGTGCCAGCAGTCCCTATGGGCTAGCGGGGACAATTTACAATGAGCAGTTCTTC.